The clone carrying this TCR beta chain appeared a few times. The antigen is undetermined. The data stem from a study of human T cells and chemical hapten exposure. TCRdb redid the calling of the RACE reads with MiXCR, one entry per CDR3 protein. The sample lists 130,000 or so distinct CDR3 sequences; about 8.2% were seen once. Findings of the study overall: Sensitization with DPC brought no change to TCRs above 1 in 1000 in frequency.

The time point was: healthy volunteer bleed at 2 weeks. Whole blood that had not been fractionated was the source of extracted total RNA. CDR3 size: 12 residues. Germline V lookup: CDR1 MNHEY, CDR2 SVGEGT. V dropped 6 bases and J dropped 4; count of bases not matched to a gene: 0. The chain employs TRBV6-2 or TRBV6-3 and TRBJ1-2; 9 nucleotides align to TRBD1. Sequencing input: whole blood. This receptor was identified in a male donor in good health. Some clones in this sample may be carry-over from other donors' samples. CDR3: CASRTGGYGYTF. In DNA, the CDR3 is TGTGCCAGCAGGACAGGGGGCTATGGCTACACCTTC.